Below, 4 T cell receptor beta chains from the same sample are listed, as sequenced in a study of T cell changes during pregnancy in multiple sclerosis. TCRdb's table, derived via immunoSEQ multiplex PCR, lists solely in-frame clones and lacks some. Found here are about 58,000 clones, roughly 93% of them singletons; the top ten hold approximately 3.8%. The sequenced sample was CD8+ T cells from peripheral blood mononuclear cells, obtained in the second trimester of pregnancy. The receptor set was obtained from a female donor with multiple sclerosis, enrolled in a pregnancy study.

Here the CDR3 reads CASSLPRRKSSYNEQFF. The CDR3 bases are TGTGCCAGCAGTCTACCCCGGAGAAAGAGCTCCTACAATGAGCAGTTCTTC. The chain links TRBV28 to TRBJ2-1; D ambiguous. CDR3 length: 17 amino acids. Germline V gives CDR1 MDHEN, CDR2 SYDVKM. Deletions cut 5 bases from V and 0 bases from J, with 17 bases between. Variable domain in full (rest from reference TRBV28 and TRBJ2-1): DVKVTQSSRYLVKRTGEKVFLECVQDMDHENMFWYRQDPGLGLRLIYFSYDVKMKEKGDIPEGYSVSREKKERFSLILESASTNQTSMYLCASSLPRRKSSYNEQFFGPGTRLTVL.

The sample holds one count of this clone. V gene TRBV5-1 combines with J gene TRBJ1-5; possible D gene TRBD1, 5 bases. The CDR3 runs 15 residues. Germline CDR1 SGHRS, CDR2 YFSETQ. Deletions cut 3 bases from V and 6 bases from J, with 16 bases between. CDR3 loop: CASSSIPGYGQPQHF. The CDR3, as DNA: TGCGCCAGCAGCTCTATCCCAGGGTATGGTCAGCCCCAGCATTTT.

The chain links TRBV19 to TRBJ1-5; unclear D gene. CDR1 and CDR2 from the germline V gene are LNHDA and SQIVND (reference sequence). Trimming left V 3 bases short and J 0 bases short, with 9 bases between. The CDR3 extends over 15 amino acids. CDR3 loop: CASSISVYSNQPQHF. The DNA of the CDR3 is TGTGCCAGTAGTATCTCGGTTTATAGCAATCAGCCCCAGCATTTT. The full variable domain, completed using reference TRBV19 and TRBJ1-5, is DGGITQSPKYLFRKEGQNVTLSCEQNLNHDAMYWYRQDPGQGLRLIYYSQIVNDFQKGDIAEGYSVSREKKESFPLTVTSAQKNPTAFYLCASSISVYSNQPQHFGDGTRLSIL.

The V and J genes are TRBV15 and TRBJ1-2, with 7 bases aligning to TRBD1. Germline loops: CDR1 LNHNV, CDR2 YYDKDF (reference sequence). V dropped 2 bases and J dropped 8; count of bases not matched to a gene: 14. The CDR3 has 16 residues. The CDR3 DNA sequence: TGTGCCACCAGCAGACCGGATGACAGGGCGTCTGGGGGCTACACCTTC. Translating gives CATSRPDDRASGGYTF.